The 24 T cell receptor beta chains given below trace back to one sample, sequenced in a study of T cells expressing NK-cell markers. TCRdb re-analyzed the 5' RACE reads; it lists each CDR3 protein once, without DNA. The sample data list about 430,000 distinct CDR3 sequences. Sequencing was done on a sample of blood T cells: a sorted CD56 or NKG2C T cell subset, CD4+ or CD8+ T cells, or bulk PBMC T cells (not recorded which). These receptors were collected from a woman aged 45-60 years in good health.

The CDR3 sequence: CAISELVTSSNEQFF. The chain carries TRBV10-3 and TRBJ2-1; checking the TCRdb D call of TRBD2 is not possible without DNA. This CDR3 is 15 amino acids long. The germline CDR1 and CDR2 sequences are ENHRY and SYGVKD.

This chain joins TRBV20-1 and TRBJ2-1; absent DNA, TCRdb's TRBD2 call cannot be checked. Germline CDR1 is DFQATT and CDR2 is SNEGSKA (reference sequence). CDR3 length: 13 residues. The CDR3 reads CSVDSALYNEQFF.

V gene TRBV3-1 combines with J gene TRBJ2-7; checking the TCRdb D call of TRBD2 is not possible without DNA. The CDR3 consists of 15 residues. Germline CDR1 is LGHDT and CDR2 is YNNKEL (reference sequence). CDR3 in amino acids: CASSWGTSGSDEQYF.

V is TRBV12-3 or TRBV12-4 and J is TRBJ1-5. The CDR3 length is 15 residues. CDR3: CASSSGGGVRQPQHF.

The chain couples TRBV11-2 to TRBJ2-1. The CDR3 totals 12 residues. CDR1 SGHAT and CDR2 FQNNGV come from the germline V gene. The CDR3 is CASSSEEREQFF.

The chain employs TRBV7-9 and TRBJ2-1; the TCRdb call, TRBD1, lacks DNA for checking. This CDR3 spans 14 amino acids. CDR1 is SEHNR and CDR2 is FQNEAQ in the germline V gene (reference sequence). CDR3 protein: CATASGQHYNEQFF.

The chain combines TRBV27 with TRBJ2-7; TCRdb designates TRBD1, a call that cannot be tested without DNA. The CDR3 sequence is 13 residues long. The germline gives CDR1 MNHEY, CDR2 SMNVEV (reference sequence). CDR3 amino acids: CASGRGRAYEQYF.

The chain recombines TRBV6-5 with TRBJ1-1; TCRdb's D call, TRBD1, is unchecked because there is no DNA. Germline values: CDR1 MNHEY, CDR2 SVGAGI. The CDR3 consists of 13 residues. CDR3 sequence: CASSNLPGSEAFF.

The chain joins TRBV7-8 to TRBJ1-2; absent DNA, TCRdb's TRBD1 call cannot be checked. This CDR3 contains 16 residues. Looked up from germline, CDR1 is SGHVS and CDR2 is FQNEAQ. The CDR3 loop reads CASSRRTGGANYGYTF.

The chain has TRBV5-1 and TRBJ1-3. The CDR3 length is 12 residues. Germline values: CDR1 SGHRS, CDR2 YFSETQ. This chain's CDR3 is CASSYSRDTIYF.

V gene TRBV13 combines with J gene TRBJ2-5. The germline CDR1 and CDR2 sequences are PRHDT and FYEKMQ (reference sequence). The CDR3 totals 16 residues. CDR3 sequence: CASSLDVVGNQETQYF.

The chain links TRBV5-1 to TRBJ2-7; TCRdb designates TRBD1, a call that cannot be tested without DNA. CDR3 length: 15 amino acids. Germline values: CDR1 SGHRS, CDR2 YFSETQ. This CDR3 reads CASSPSGQLGYEQYF.

J is TRBJ2-7 and V is TRBV19; TCRdb's assignment of TRBD1 cannot be checked, as there is no DNA. The CDR3 loop spans 12 amino acids. The V gene's germline CDR1 is LNHDA and CDR2 SQIVND (reference sequence). The chain's CDR3 is CATRGARYEQYF. The variable domain in full, with the rest retrieved from reference TRBV19 and TRBJ2-7, is DGGITQSPKYLFRKEGQNVTLSCEQNLNHDAMYWYRQDPGQGLRLIYYSQIVNDFQKGDIAEGYSVSREKKESFPLTVTSAQKNPTAFYLCATRGARYEQYFGPGTRLTVT.

The chain couples TRBV7-8 to TRBJ1-1. Germline assignment: CDR1 SGHVS and CDR2 FQNEAQ. The CDR3 loop spans 15 amino acids. The chain's CDR3 is CASSPREGGNTEAFF.

The gene calls are TRBV24-1 and TRBJ2-2; TCRdb outputs TRBD1, but without DNA this stays unchecked. This CDR3 is built from 14 residues. CDR1 KGHDR and CDR2 SFDVKD come from the germline V gene. This CDR3 reads CATSVTGGTGELFF.

V is TRBV30 and J is TRBJ2-1; there is no DNA to check the TCRdb D call of TRBD2. This CDR3 contains 11 residues. The germline V gene encodes CDR1 GTSNPN and CDR2 SVGIG (reference sequence). CDR3 sequence reads: CACPLAGGLFF.

The rearrangement uses TRBV20-1 and TRBJ2-1; TCRdb's D call of TRBD2 is untestable without DNA. Looked up from germline, CDR1 is DFQATT and CDR2 is SNEGSKA (reference sequence). The CDR3 runs to 15 residues. The CDR3 reads CSARDWLAGSGEQFF.

This sequence joins TRBV24-1 and TRBJ2-3; absent DNA, TCRdb's TRBD1 call cannot be checked. Germline CDR1 and CDR2: KGHDR and SFDVKD. This CDR3 spans 14 amino acids. The CDR3 loop is CATSARVSTDTQYF.

The chain has TRBV7-6 and TRBJ2-4; checking the TCRdb D call of TRBD1 is not possible without DNA. Germline V gene lookup returns CDR1 SGHVS and CDR2 FNYEAQ. This CDR3 spans 18 amino acids. CDR3 protein: CASSLDGAGALTGNIQYF.

CDR3 protein: CASSGYRNTGELFF. J is TRBJ2-2 and V is TRBV27. Germline V CDR1 and CDR2: MNHEY, SMNVEV (reference sequence). The CDR3 runs 14 residues.

This chain connects TRBV7-8 to TRBJ2-2; TCRdb indicates TRBD1, and absent DNA this call remains unverified. Germline loops: CDR1 SGHVS, CDR2 FQNEAQ. The length of the CDR3 is 15 residues. The CDR3 sequence is CASSPPNLGLGELFF.

The chain recombines TRBV24-1 with TRBJ2-7. Per germline, CDR1 KGHDR and CDR2 SFDVKD. This CDR3 is built from 12 residues. The CDR3: CATSESPYEQYF.

The chain uses TRBV20-1 and TRBJ1-5. The CDR3 runs to 13 residues. Germline V gene lookup returns CDR1 DFQATT and CDR2 SNEGSKA (reference sequence). The CDR3 loop is CSARDKGIQAQHF.

This sequence joins TRBV28 and TRBJ2-1; TCRdb lists TRBD1, though no DNA is available to test this call. Germline CDR1 and CDR2: MDHEN and SYDVKM. The CDR3 extends over 11 amino acids. CDR3 loop: CASKGPNEQFF.